These 30 T cell receptor beta chains were sequenced from one sample in a study of CD8 T cells in ankylosing spondylitis. TCRdb called the 5' RACE reads again in MiXCR, with one record for every CDR3 protein. This table has 150,000 to 200,000 distinct CDR3 sequences, more than 9% appearing once. The sample consisted of blood, either unsorted or a sorted T cell fraction (not recorded which). The receptor set was obtained from a male donor with ankylosing spondylitis or in good health (not recorded which).

This clonotype occurred many times. The V gene is TRBV27, the J gene TRBJ1-1; D perhaps matches TRBD1 (6 bases). The CDR3 length is 17 residues. V lost 7 bases to trimming and J lost 2 bases, with 23 bases between them. CDR1 and CDR2 from the germline V gene are MNHEY and SMNVEV (reference sequence). CDR3 DNA: TGTGCCAGCATTCGACAGGTTCCTTTTCCAGAAAACACTGAAGCTTTCTTT. Its translation is CASIRQVPFPENTEAFF.

This clonotype was counted only a few times. This chain connects TRBV12-3 or TRBV12-4 to TRBJ2-1; 10 bases agree with TRBD2. V lost 8 bases, J lost 7 bases, and 8 bases stayed unmatched. This CDR3 spans 14 amino acids. CDR3 DNA: TGTGCCAGCGTCCTTGGGACTAGCGCGAATGAGCAGTTCTTC. Amino acid sequence: CASVLGTSANEQFF.

This clonotype was seen at least ten times. The V and J genes are TRBV10-3 and TRBJ2-1; no definite D call. Trimming removed 11 bases from V and 0 bases from J, with 11 bases in between. The CDR3 spans 13 residues. From germline, CDR1 is ENHRY and CDR2 SYGVKD. The DNA of the CDR3 is TGTGCCGCCAGCGTGGGCTCCTACAATGAGCAGTTCTTC. Translation: CAASVGSYNEQFF.

There are a few counts of this clonotype. The chain employs TRBV27 and TRBJ2-2; D unresolved. V gave up 5 bases and J gave up 8 bases, with 12 bases separating them. The germline V gene encodes CDR1 MNHEY and CDR2 SMNVEV (reference sequence). The CDR3 covers 13 residues. CDR3 protein: CASSARSTGELFF. As DNA, the CDR3 is TGTGCCAGCAGTGCACGGAGTACTGGGGAGCTGTTTTTT.

The chain combines TRBV7-2 with TRBJ2-2; no firm D call. Germline V gives CDR1 SGHTA, CDR2 FQGNSA. V lost 3 bases and J lost 4, with 6 bases in between. The CDR3 has 13 amino acids. The DNA for the CDR3 is TGTGCCAGCAGCTTGGCGGTCACCGGGGAGCTGTTTTTT. Translated: CASSLAVTGELFF.

The genes are TRBV29-1 and TRBJ1-2; 7 bases fit TRBD1. CDR1 and CDR2 from the germline V gene are SQVTM and ANQGSEA. The CDR3 is 12 amino acids. V lost 3 bases to trimming and J lost 8 bases; unmatched junction nucleotides: 6. Here the CDR3 DNA reads TGCAGCGTTGAGACAGGGCCGGGAGGCTACACCTTC. Residues: CSVETGPGGYTF.

The chain recombines TRBV18 with TRBJ2-5; D ambiguous. The V and J ends lost 3 bases and 2 bases respectively, with 7 bases between them. The CDR3 is 13 residues long. Germline V gene sequence: CDR1 KGHSH, CDR2 LQKENI. The CDR3 protein is CASSPGLQETQYF. The CDR3 DNA reads as TGTGCCAGCTCACCGGGGTTACAAGAGACCCAGTACTTC.

This clonotype has ten or more counts. V usage is TRBV5-1 and J usage is TRBJ1-6; 9 bases align to TRBD1. The germline gives CDR1 SGHRS, CDR2 YFSETQ. Germline trimming cut 2 bases from V and 8 bases from J; bases unmatched to any gene: 5. The CDR3 spans 15 residues. The CDR3 region is CASSFSGQGDSPLHF. The CDR3 DNA reads as TGCGCCAGCAGCTTTTCGGGACAGGGTGATTCACCCCTCCACTTT. Full variable domain (remainder filled in from reference TRBV5-1 and TRBJ1-6): KAGVTQTPRYLIKTRGQQVTLSCSPISGHRSVSWYQQTPGQGLQFLFEYFSETQRNKGNFPGRFSGRQFSNSRSEMNVSTLELGDSALYLCASSFSGQGDSPLHFGNGTRLTVT.

This clonotype was detected many times. V usage is TRBV7-6 and J usage is TRBJ2-1; 9 positions match TRBD2. The CDR3 contains 16 residues. Unmatched junction bases numbered 9, after V lost 3 bases and J lost 6 bases. Germline V CDR1 and CDR2: SGHVS, FNYEAQ. The CDR3 loop is CASSLFPGLATNEQFF. CDR3 nucleotides: TGTGCCAGCAGCTTGTTCCCCGGACTAGCGACCAATGAGCAGTTCTTC.

In this sample, this clonotype turned up many times. V and J are TRBV25-1 and TRBJ1-1; D not certain. Deletions cut 8 bases from V and 1 base from J, with 14 bases between. The CDR3 length is 14 residues. Germline V gene lookup returns CDR1 MGHDK and CDR2 SYGVNS. For the CDR3, the DNA is TGTGCCAGCCTAACTTCCGGAAGGAACACTGAAGCTTTCTTT. Protein product: CASLTSGRNTEAFF.

The rearrangement uses TRBV7-9 and TRBJ1-4; unclear D gene. Trimming pared 1 base from V and 3 bases from J, leaving 12 bases between. Germline CDR1 and CDR2: SEHNR and FQNEAQ (reference sequence). There are 16 residues in the CDR3. In DNA, the CDR3 is TGTGCCAGCAGCTTAGTTCCGGATGCGGCTAATGAAAAACTGTTTTTT. Protein product: CASSLVPDAANEKLFF.

V usage is TRBV27 and J usage is TRBJ2-3; TRBD2 agrees at 7 bases. V shed 4 bases and J 4 bases; nucleotides not matched to a gene: 8. The CDR3 has 15 residues. Germline values: CDR1 MNHEY, CDR2 SMNVEV (reference sequence). CDR3 amino acids: CASSSWTRGADTQYF. CDR3 coding DNA: TGTGCCAGCAGTTCATGGACCCGGGGGGCAGATACGCAGTATTTT.

The CDR3 reads CASSGTLTPKAKNIQYF. DNA for the CDR3: TGTGCCAGCAGCGGTACGTTGACTCCGAAAGCCAAAAACATTCAGTACTTC. This chain joins TRBV7-9 and TRBJ2-4; no firm D call. This CDR3 spans 17 amino acids. Deletions cut 5 bases from V and 0 bases from J, with 17 bases between. In germline, CDR1 is SEHNR, CDR2 FQNEAQ (reference sequence).

V is TRBV20-1 and J is TRBJ2-3; D remains ambiguous. Germline V CDR1 and CDR2: DFQATT, SNEGSKA (reference sequence). There are 14 residues in the CDR3. Trimming removed 5 bases from V and 2 bases from J, with 14 bases in between. CDR3 amino acids: CSASVQVPTDTQYF. CDR3 coding DNA: TGCAGTGCTTCCGTCCAGGTCCCCACAGATACGCAGTATTTT.

Of note for this clonotype: A much larger clone differs by one base, so this may be a read error. The chain links TRBV20-1 to TRBJ2-5; 9 bases map to TRBD2. CDR3 size: 13 residues. In germline, CDR1 is DFQATT, CDR2 SNEGSKA (reference sequence). In DNA form, the CDR3 reads TGCAGTGCTAGACTAGCGGGACAAGGGACCCAGTACTTC. This sequence encodes CSARLAGQGTQYF.

The gene calls are TRBV15 and TRBJ1-4; D gene ambiguous. This CDR3 comprises 15 residues. Germline CDR1 LNHNV, CDR2 YYDKDF (reference sequence). V lost 3 bases and J lost 7, with 15 bases in between. The CDR3 DNA reads TGTGCCACCAGCAGGGCGAAGGGTATAGGTGAAAAACTGTTTTTT. Amino acid sequence: CATSRAKGIGEKLFF.

This clonotype was picked up many times. The rearrangement uses TRBV12-3 or TRBV12-4 and TRBJ2-4; D call uncertain. Trimming removed 0 bases from V and 7 bases from J, with 7 bases in between. The length of the CDR3 is 13 residues. This CDR3 is CASSLALNNIQYF. As DNA, the CDR3 is TGTGCCAGCAGTTTAGCCCTAAACAACATTCAGTACTTC.

This clonotype was seen a handful of times. The chain is built from TRBV20-1 and TRBJ2-5; 12 bases fit TRBD2. The CDR3 is 18 amino acids. V lost 4 bases to trimming and J lost 0 bases; unmatched junction nucleotides: 12. Germline CDR1 reads DFQATT; CDR2 reads SNEGSKA (reference sequence). CDR3 in DNA: TGCAGTGCTATCCCGAGGCTAGCGGGAGGGTGGTACCAAGAGACCCAGTACTTC. Translated, it gives CSAIPRLAGGWYQETQYF.

Many counts were recorded for this clonotype. The genes are TRBV19 and TRBJ1-1, with no clear D. Between the trimmed V and J ends, which lost 8 bases and 0 bases, there was a span of 10 bases. Germline values: CDR1 LNHDA, CDR2 SQIVND (reference sequence). The CDR3 loop spans 13 amino acids. The CDR3 DNA is TGTGCCAGTTCCGACACAATGAACACTGAAGCTTTCTTT. Translating gives CASSDTMNTEAFF.

This clonotype was seen at least ten times. The V call is TRBV20-1, the J call TRBJ2-2, with D hard to call. This CDR3 comprises 12 residues. The V and J ends lost 3 bases and 4 bases respectively, with 6 bases between them. The germline gives CDR1 DFQATT, CDR2 SNEGSKA (reference sequence). The CDR3 DNA follows: TGCAGTGCTAGCCTTTCCACCGGGGAGCTGTTTTTT. It yields the protein CSASLSTGELFF.

The chain employs TRBV10-3 and TRBJ2-5; D is undetermined. Looked up from germline, CDR1 is ENHRY and CDR2 is SYGVKD. The germline V and J ends were trimmed by 6 bases and 1 base, with 9 bases remaining between them. The CDR3 is made up of 13 amino acids. CDR3 DNA: TGTGCCATCAGGGACGGTTCCCAAGAGACCCAGTACTTC. Translation gives CAIRDGSQETQYF.

The gene calls are TRBV5-1 and TRBJ2-5; D gene ambiguous. CDR1 SGHRS and CDR2 YFSETQ come from the germline V gene. The CDR3 length is 13 residues. V was pared by 2 bases and J by 1 base, with 6 bases between. The CDR3 here is CASSFGPQETQYF. CDR3 in DNA: TGCGCCAGCAGCTTTGGACCCCAAGAGACCCAGTACTTC.

Many counts were recorded for this clonotype. The rearrangement uses TRBV28 and TRBJ2-2; TRBD1 matches at 9 bases. Germline values: CDR1 MDHEN, CDR2 SYDVKM. This CDR3 has 16 amino acids. The V gene end was trimmed by 8 bases and the J gene end by 2 bases; junction bases not matched to a gene: 9. CDR3 coding DNA: TGTGCCAGCGATAGGAGGGGACAGGGTAACACCGGGGAGCTGTTTTTT. Amino acid sequence: CASDRRGQGNTGELFF. The variable domain in full, completed from reference TRBV28 and TRBJ2-2, reads DVKVTQSSRYLVKRTGEKVFLECVQDMDHENMFWYRQDPGLGLRLIYFSYDVKMKEKGDIPEGYSVSREKKERFSLILESASTNQTSMYLCASDRRGQGNTGELFFGEGSRLTVL.

This clonotype was observed at least ten times. This chain's CDR3 is CASSDGGTSLYEQYF. The CDR3 DNA follows: TGTGCCAGCAGTGACGGCGGGACTTCGCTCTACGAGCAGTACTTC. The chain employs TRBV25-1 and TRBJ2-7; possibly TRBD2 for D (6 bases). CDR3 size: 15 residues. Trimming removed 3 bases at V and 3 bases at J, with 15 bases between. Germline V gene sequence: CDR1 MGHDK, CDR2 SYGVNS.

This clonotype has a count of ten or more. The chain has TRBV21-1 and TRBJ1-4; the table's D call of TRBD1 was not tested on the DNA. TRBV21-1 is deemed a pseudogene. The CDR3 loop spans 16 amino acids. The CDR3 region is CASSIPWTDNNEKLFF. The DNA for the CDR3 is TGTGCCAGCAGCATCCCGTGGACAGACAATAATGAAAAACTGTTTTTT.

This chain joins TRBV10-3 and TRBJ2-7; either TRBD1 or TRBD2 may supply D (6 bases each). Germline CDR1 reads ENHRY; CDR2 reads SYGVKD. This CDR3 has 16 amino acids. The V end lost 2 bases, the J end lost 0 bases, and 14 bases lay between the germline ends. DNA of the CDR3: TGTGCCATCAGTGAGGGAGGGACAACGCTCTCCTACGAGCAGTACTTC. Amino acids: CAISEGGTTLSYEQYF.

There are many counts of this clonotype. The gene calls are TRBV10-3 and TRBJ2-1; TRBD2 might be the D (7 bases). Germline V lookup: CDR1 ENHRY, CDR2 SYGVKD. This CDR3 is built from 14 residues. V was clipped by 4 bases and J by 4 bases, with 11 bases between them. The CDR3 is CAISAAGAYNEQFF. CDR3 bases: TGTGCCATCAGTGCCGCGGGGGCTTACAATGAGCAGTTCTTC.

This clonotype has more than one count but fewer than ten. V and J are TRBV20-1 and TRBJ2-5, with TRBD1 identical over 11 bases. Losses at the gene ends were 5 bases for V and 5 bases for J; bases not matched to a gene: 7. CDR1 DFQATT and CDR2 SNEGSKA come from the germline V gene (reference sequence). This CDR3 is built from 14 residues. The CDR3 nucleotides are TGCAGTGCTTCCGGGACAGGGGGTTTGGAGACCCAGTACTTC. Translation gives CSASGTGGLETQYF.

Many counts were recorded for this clonotype. This sequence joins TRBV12-3 or TRBV12-4 and TRBJ2-7; 7 nucleotides align to TRBD1. Trimming removed 6 bases from V and 5 bases from J; junction bases left unmatched: 13. The CDR3 runs 15 residues. The CDR3 reads CASSLPVTGRHEQYF. The CDR3 coding sequence is TGTGCCAGCAGCCTACCGGTGACAGGGAGACACGAGCAGTACTTC.

This clonotype was seen a few times. The V gene is TRBV20-1, the J gene TRBJ2-3; 11 bases fit TRBD2. CDR1 and CDR2 (germline): DFQATT, SNEGSKA (reference sequence). The CDR3 has 15 amino acids. With V trimmed by 6 bases and J by 3 bases, 8 bases remained unmatched. CDR3 region: CSAVSGGALTDTQYF. The CDR3 DNA reads as TGCAGTGCCGTTAGCGGGGGGGCTTTGACAGATACGCAGTATTTT.